Below, 18 T cell receptor beta chains from the same sample are listed, as sequenced in a study of shared clonotypes between healthy human individuals. TCRdb's table, derived via immunoSEQ multiplex PCR, lists solely in-frame clones and lacks some. The top ten hold around 1.7% of the sample, which has around 1.9 million clones, approximately 94% seen once. Positive CCR7 selection of CD45RO-negative cells yielded the naive CD8 cells, and terminally differentiated effector memory CD45RA+ cells were excluded. The sequenced sample consisted of naive CD8+ T cells from PBMCs. The source is a man between 18 and 29 years old in good health. Some clones in this sample may be carry-over from other donors' samples.

The chain combines TRBV15 with TRBJ2-7; 7 bases match TRBD2. Germline CDR1 and CDR2: LNHNV and YYDKDF (reference sequence). The CDR3 totals 14 residues. The trim removed 5 bases at V and 4 bases at J, leaving 8 bases unmatched. CDR3: CATSHGGRFYEQYF. CDR3 nucleotide sequence: TGTGCCACCAGCCACGGGGGGAGGTTTTACGAGCAGTACTTC.

The chain carries TRBV5-6 and TRBJ2-2; D ambiguous. Germline V gives CDR1 SGHDT, CDR2 YYEEEE. V shed 5 bases and J shed 0 bases, with 17 bases lying between them. The CDR3 covers 17 residues. CDR3 nucleotides: TGTGCCAGCAGTAAATACATGGGCGGTCCGAACACCGGGGAGCTGTTTTTT. It is translated as CASSKYMGGPNTGELFF.

The chain employs TRBV30 and TRBJ1-2; no definite D call. The length of the CDR3 is 12 residues. V lost 4 bases and J 8 bases, leaving 14 bases between the germline ends. Germline V gene data show CDR1 as GTSNPN and CDR2 as SVGIG (reference sequence). The CDR3 nucleotides are TGTGCCTGGAACTTCCCAGGAGACGGCTACACCTTC. Its protein is CAWNFPGDGYTF.

This chain connects TRBV15 to TRBJ2-5; D not certain. V gave up 4 bases and J gave up 5 bases, with 14 bases separating them. Germline V gene sequence: CDR1 LNHNV, CDR2 YYDKDF (reference sequence). The CDR3 consists of 14 residues. CDR3 bases: TGTGCCACCAGCACCCTATCCAGTAAGGAGACCCAGTACTTC. As protein: CATSTLSSKETQYF. Supplemented by reference TRBV15 and TRBJ2-5, the full variable domain reads DAMVIQNPRYQVTQFGKPVTLSCSQTLNHNVMYWYQQKSSQAPKLLFHYYDKDFNNEADTPDNFQSRRPNTSFCFLDIRSPGLGDTAMYLCATSTLSSKETQYFGPGTRLLVL.

The chain is built from TRBV25-1 and TRBJ2-2; 11 positions agree with TRBD2. Looked up from germline, CDR1 is MGHDK and CDR2 is SYGVNS. This CDR3 spans 16 amino acids. The V gene end was trimmed by 10 bases and the J gene end by 6 bases; junction bases not matched to a gene: 13. The chain's CDR3 is CATATSGTAYAGELFF. CDR3 DNA sequence: TGTGCCACCGCGACTAGCGGGACCGCCTATGCCGGGGAGCTGTTTTTT.

The gene calls are TRBV9 and TRBJ1-5, with 7 bases fitting TRBD1. J lost 5 bases, V lost 4 bases, and 6 bases had no gene match. The CDR3 has 14 residues. Germline V gene data show CDR1 as SGDLS and CDR2 as YYNGEE. CDR3 sequence reads: CASSNGQVYQPQHF. CDR3 coding DNA: TGTGCCAGCAGCAACGGACAGGTTTATCAGCCCCAGCATTTT.

The chain joins TRBV27 to TRBJ1-1, with TRBD1 as a possible D gene (5 bases). The V end lost 4 bases, the J end lost 1 base, and 13 bases lay between the germline ends. The CDR3 sequence is 15 residues long. Germline V lookup: CDR1 MNHEY, CDR2 SMNVEV (reference sequence). Written as DNA, the CDR3 is TGTGCCAGCAGTTATTCCCCCACAGGGAACACTGAAGCTTTCTTT. It specifies CASSYSPTGNTEAFF.

The J gene is TRBJ2-4, the V gene TRBV6-5, with 9 bases aligning to TRBD1. Germline values: CDR1 MNHEY, CDR2 SVGAGI. The CDR3 loop spans 14 amino acids. V lost 6 bases to trimming and J lost 8 bases; unmatched junction nucleotides: 8. The CDR3 bases are TGTGCCAGCAGAGCGGACAGGGGATGGGACATTCAGTACTTC. Translation gives CASRADRGWDIQYF.

The V gene is TRBV30, the J gene TRBJ1-2; a weak D match, TRBD1 (6 bases). With 4 bases removed from V and 8 bases from J, the gap between germline ends came to 23 bases. The V gene's germline CDR1 is GTSNPN and CDR2 SVGIG (reference sequence). The CDR3 is 15 amino acids. The DNA for the CDR3 is TGTGCCTGGACCCTTGGGATTCCGGGGGCTCGGGGCTACACCTTC. Its translation is CAWTLGIPGARGYTF.

The chain uses TRBV15 and TRBJ2-7; the match to TRBD2 covers 11 bases. Germline values: CDR1 LNHNV, CDR2 YYDKDF (reference sequence). Trimming removed 3 bases from V and 2 bases from J; junction bases left unmatched: 6. The CDR3 covers 16 residues. The CDR3 region has the DNA TGTGCCACCAGCAGGGCGGGACTAGCGGAGACCTACGAGCAGTACTTC. Its protein is CATSRAGLAETYEQYF. Drawing the rest from reference TRBV15 and TRBJ2-7, the complete variable domain is DAMVIQNPRYQVTQFGKPVTLSCSQTLNHNVMYWYQQKSSQAPKLLFHYYDKDFNNEADTPDNFQSRRPNTSFCFLDIRSPGLGDTAMYLCATSRAGLAETYEQYFGPGTRLTVT.

The rearrangement uses TRBV27 and TRBJ2-7, with D perhaps matching TRBD2 (5 bases). Germline CDR1 is MNHEY and CDR2 is SMNVEV (reference sequence). V gave up 7 bases and J gave up 3 bases, with 16 bases separating them. The CDR3 totals 14 residues. The CDR3 sequence: CASTTQVGDYEQYF. As DNA, the CDR3 is TGTGCCAGCACCACTCAGGTGGGAGACTACGAGCAGTACTTC.

The CDR3 loop is CASSVHGETTNEKLFF. In DNA form, the CDR3 reads TGTGCCAGCAGCGTACACGGGGAAACGACTAATGAAAAACTGTTTTTT. The rearrangement joins TRBV9 to TRBJ1-4; D uncertain. The CDR3 contains 16 residues. Germline V gives CDR1 SGDLS, CDR2 YYNGEE. V lost 1 base to trimming and J lost 2 bases, with 12 bases between them.

This chain joins TRBV9 and TRBJ1-1; tentative D call: TRBD1 (5 bases). Trimming cost V 3 bases and J 2 bases, with 14 bases left between them. CDR1 SGDLS and CDR2 YYNGEE come from the germline V gene. CDR3 size: 15 residues. CDR3 nucleotide sequence: TGTGCCAGCAGCGCGGGACCTCTCCTTAACACTGAAGCTTTCTTT. This sequence encodes CASSAGPLLNTEAFF.

This clone was seen a handful of times. V and J are TRBV19 and TRBJ1-5, with 7 nucleotides matching TRBD1. This CDR3 is 14 amino acids long. V was clipped by 3 bases and J by 2 bases; unmatched bases: 1. Germline lookup yields CDR1 LNHDA and CDR2 SQIVND (reference sequence). The CDR3 bases are TGTGCCAGTAGTATGGACAGGCGCAATCAGCCCCAGCATTTT. This codes for CASSMDRRNQPQHF.

This clone was recorded a few times. This sample includes further DNA sequences coding for the same CDR3. This rearrangement joins TRBV7-9 to TRBJ2-1, with D unresolved. Per the germline V gene, CDR1 is SEHNR and CDR2 is FQNEAQ (reference sequence). V was trimmed by 1 base and J by 9 bases, leaving 4 bases between them. The CDR3 covers 11 residues. CDR3 sequence reads: CASSLGGEQFF. The CDR3 coding sequence is TGTGCCAGCAGCTTAGGAGGTGAGCAGTTCTTC.

CDR3 protein: CASSFRGASKTSTDTQYF. The CDR3 nucleotides read TGTGCCAGCAGTTTCAGGGGGGCCTCGAAGACTAGCACAGATACGCAGTATTTT. V gene TRBV27 combines with J gene TRBJ2-3, with TRBD1 as a possible D gene (7 bases). Germline V gene data show CDR1 as MNHEY and CDR2 as SMNVEV (reference sequence). Trimming stripped 3 bases from V and 0 bases from J, with 19 bases between. The CDR3 contains 18 residues.

The rearrangement links TRBV11-3 to TRBJ2-3, with a possible D match to TRBD2 (6 bases). The CDR3 loop spans 13 amino acids. Germline values: CDR1 SGHNT, CDR2 YENEEA. V was clipped by 5 bases and J by 5 bases, with 11 bases between them. The CDR3 is CASSPHGGDTQYF. CDR3 sequence (DNA): TGTGCCAGCAGCCCCCACGGGGGAGATACGCAGTATTTT.

V is TRBV27 and J is TRBJ2-7, with TRBD1 matching over 9 bases. Germline assignment: CDR1 MNHEY and CDR2 SMNVEV (reference sequence). This CDR3 is built from 17 residues. The V segment lost 5 bases and the J segment 3 bases; nucleotides outside the gene matches: 14. In DNA, the CDR3 is TGTGCCAGCAGTGCCGGGCTAGACAGGGGGATTTTCTACGAGCAGTACTTC. This gives the protein CASSAGLDRGIFYEQYF.